Reported below is one TCR beta chain. No cognate antigen has been identified for it. No quality values exist for individual bases; no much larger clone is one base distant. RNA was extracted using the RNeasy kit, and about 0.5 to 1 ug of the RNA was reverse transcribed with random hexamers. The immunoSEQ multiplex PCR assay, covering 54 Vbeta and 13 Jbeta segments, was used to amplify TCR beta CDR3 regions. PCR amplification bias was corrected using a synthetic template baseline for primer optimization and computational correction. In the source study's methods: Reads were annotated to V, D and J genes according to IMGT and were analyzed with immunoSEQ Analyzer, with only productive sequences retained. To calculate clonality, Shannon entropy was normalized by log2 of the number of productive unique sequences and then subtracted from one. For each patient and control, public and private clones were evaluated among the 100 most prevalent clones. Susac-specific clones were defined as absent from healthy and MS cohorts, 1052 published viral clones and other ImmuneACCESS disease sequences. The raw public data were reprocessed by TCRdb itself: fastp quality trimming at Q25, MiXCR clonotype calling, in-frame beta chains only. Every CDR3 protein is listed once, alongside the most common genes and DNA of its rows. These V and J calls derive from TCRdb rather than the authors' analysis. This sample lists about 25,000 distinct CDR3 sequences; around 94% were detected once. Of the sample, 0.27% falls within the top ten clones.

The sample comes from a study of CD8 T cells in Susac syndrome (dated by TCRdb to between 2019 and 2020). Regarding the study in general: Repertoire sequencing was used to test whether CD8+ T cell activation and differentiation in Susac syndrome was antigen driven. Clonality of the CD8+ T cell repertoire was compared between eleven to twelve healthy donors, approximately 14 Susac syndrome patients and roughly 16 multiple sclerosis patients.

High-throughput TCR beta sequencing profiled peripheral blood CD8+ and CD4+ T cells from healthy donors, Susac syndrome patients and multiple sclerosis patients. Healthy donors were included as age- and sex-matched controls. Bulk CD8+ and CD4+ T cells were purified by magnetic negative isolation, while CD8+ TEMRA cells were enriched using FACS. Blood was drawn into EDTA tubes, processed within 24 hours, and PBMCs were isolated by density gradient centrifugation. PBMCs intended for TCR sequencing were frozen in liquid nitrogen and were later thawed in a 37 degrees C water bath. A purity of at least 90% was achieved for sorted or isolated CD4+, CD8+ and CD8+ TEMRA cells. The investigation overall reported the following: The TCR sequencing and HLA analysis was acknowledged to have included a relatively small number of individuals.

Trimming costs V 6 bases and J 3 bases, and their ends lie 18 bases apart. The CDR3 covers 15 residues, taking in both the cysteine and the phenylalanine. Just the 45-base CDR3 DNA is kept, in frame starting at base 1. The source is a human donor in good health. The specimen was CD8+ T cells from PBMCs. The chain is encoded by TRBV12-3 or TRBV12-4 joined to TRBJ2-7, and perhaps TRBD1 as D gene, on 5 matching bases. The DNA sequence follows: TGTGCCAGCAGCAGAGCCACAGGATTACTCTACGAGCAGTACTTC. It encodes CASSRATGLLYEQYF.